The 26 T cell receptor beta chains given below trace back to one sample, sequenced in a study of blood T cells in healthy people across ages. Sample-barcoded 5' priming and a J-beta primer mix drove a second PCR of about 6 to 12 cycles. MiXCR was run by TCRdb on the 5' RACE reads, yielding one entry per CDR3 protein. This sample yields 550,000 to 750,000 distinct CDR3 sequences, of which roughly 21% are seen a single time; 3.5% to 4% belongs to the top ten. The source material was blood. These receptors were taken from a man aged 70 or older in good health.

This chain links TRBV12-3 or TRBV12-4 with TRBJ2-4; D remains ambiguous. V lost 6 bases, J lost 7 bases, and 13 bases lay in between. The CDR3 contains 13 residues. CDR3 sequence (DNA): TGTGCCAGCAGCCCCGTTACGGCGAACATTCAGTACTTC. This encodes CASSPVTANIQYF.

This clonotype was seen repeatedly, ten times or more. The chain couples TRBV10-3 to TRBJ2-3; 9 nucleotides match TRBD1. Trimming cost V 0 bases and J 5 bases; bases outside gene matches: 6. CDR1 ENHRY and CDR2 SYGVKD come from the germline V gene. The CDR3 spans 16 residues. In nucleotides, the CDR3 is TGTGCCATCAGTGAGTCCCGGGACAGGGCGAGAGATACGCAGTATTTT. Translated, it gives CAISESRDRARDTQYF.

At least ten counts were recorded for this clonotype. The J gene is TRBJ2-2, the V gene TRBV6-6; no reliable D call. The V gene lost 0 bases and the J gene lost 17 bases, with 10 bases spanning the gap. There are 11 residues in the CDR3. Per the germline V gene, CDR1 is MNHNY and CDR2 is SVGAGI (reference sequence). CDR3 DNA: TGTGCCAGCAGTTACTCCTCGGATCAATTTTTT. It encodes CASSYSSDQFF.

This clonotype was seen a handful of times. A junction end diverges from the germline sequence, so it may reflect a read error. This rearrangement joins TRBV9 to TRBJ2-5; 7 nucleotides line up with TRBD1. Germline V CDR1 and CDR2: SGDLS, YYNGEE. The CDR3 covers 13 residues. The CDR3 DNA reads TGTGCCAGCAGCGCGTCCCTGACAGGGATTAAGTTCTTC. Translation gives CASSASLTGIKFF. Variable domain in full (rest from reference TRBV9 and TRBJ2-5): DSGVTQTPKHLITATGQRVTLRCSPRSGDLSVYWYQQSLDQGLQFLIQYYNGEERAKGNILERFSAQQFPDLHSELNLSSLELGDSALYFCASSASLTGIKFFGPGTRLLVL.

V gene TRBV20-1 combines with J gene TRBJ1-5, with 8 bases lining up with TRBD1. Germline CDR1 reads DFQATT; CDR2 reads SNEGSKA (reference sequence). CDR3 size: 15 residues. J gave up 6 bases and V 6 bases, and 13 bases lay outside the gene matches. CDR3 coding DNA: TGCAGTGCATGGACAGGGCTAGAGGTTAGTCAGCCCCAGCATTTT. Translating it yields CSAWTGLEVSQPQHF.

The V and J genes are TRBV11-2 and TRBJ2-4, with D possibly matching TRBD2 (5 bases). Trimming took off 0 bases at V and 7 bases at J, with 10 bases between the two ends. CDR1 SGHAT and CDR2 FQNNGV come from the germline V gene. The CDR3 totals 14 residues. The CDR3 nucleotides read TGTGCCAGCAGCTTAGACGGGGTAGGGAACATTCAGTACTTC. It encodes CASSLDGVGNIQYF.

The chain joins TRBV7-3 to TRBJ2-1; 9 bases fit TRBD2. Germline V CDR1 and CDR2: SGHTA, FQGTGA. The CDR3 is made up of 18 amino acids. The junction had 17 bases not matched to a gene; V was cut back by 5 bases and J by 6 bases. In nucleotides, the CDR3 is TGTGCCAGCAGCGGAGCGGTCGGGACACTTAGCGGGAGCAATGAGCAGTTCTTC. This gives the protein CASSGAVGTLSGSNEQFF.

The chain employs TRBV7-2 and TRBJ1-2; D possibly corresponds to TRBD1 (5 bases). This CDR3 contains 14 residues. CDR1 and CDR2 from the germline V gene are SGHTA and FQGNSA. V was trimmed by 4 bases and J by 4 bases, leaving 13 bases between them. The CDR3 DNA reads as TGTGCCAGCAGCTCACGGACAACCTCCTATGGCTACACCTTC. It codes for CASSSRTTSYGYTF.

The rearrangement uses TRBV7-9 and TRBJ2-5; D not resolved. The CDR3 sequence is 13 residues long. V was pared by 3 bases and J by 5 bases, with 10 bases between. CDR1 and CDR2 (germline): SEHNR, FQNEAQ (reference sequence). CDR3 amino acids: CASSFGSAETQYF. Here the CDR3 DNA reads TGTGCCAGCAGCTTCGGGTCCGCGGAGACCCAGTACTTC. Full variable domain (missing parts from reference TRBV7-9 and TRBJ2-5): DTGVSQNPRHKITKRGQNVTFRCDPISEHNRLYWYRQTLGQGPEFLTYFQNEAQLEKSRLLSDRFSAERPKGSFSTLEIQRTEQGDSAMYLCASSFGSAETQYFGPGTRLLVL.

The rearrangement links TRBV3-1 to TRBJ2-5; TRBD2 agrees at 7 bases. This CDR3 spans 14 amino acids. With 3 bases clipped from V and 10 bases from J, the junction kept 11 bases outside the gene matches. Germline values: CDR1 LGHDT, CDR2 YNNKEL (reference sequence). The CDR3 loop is CASSHGTTLRVQYF. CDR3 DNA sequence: TGTGCCAGCAGCCACGGGACTACTCTGAGGGTCCAGTACTTC.

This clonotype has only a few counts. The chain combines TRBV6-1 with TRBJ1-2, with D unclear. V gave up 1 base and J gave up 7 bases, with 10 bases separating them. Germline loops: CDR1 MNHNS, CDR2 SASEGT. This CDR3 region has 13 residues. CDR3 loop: CASSEEKGSGYTF. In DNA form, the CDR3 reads TGTGCCAGCAGTGAAGAAAAGGGCTCTGGCTACACCTTC.

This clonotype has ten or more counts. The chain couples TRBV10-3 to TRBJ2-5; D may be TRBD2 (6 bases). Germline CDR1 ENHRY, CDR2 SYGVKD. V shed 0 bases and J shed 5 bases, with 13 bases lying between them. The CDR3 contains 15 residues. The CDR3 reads CAISESGGIAETQYF. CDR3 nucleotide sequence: TGTGCCATCAGTGAGTCGGGCGGGATTGCGGAGACCCAGTACTTC.

This CDR3 is CSARDPNRGNEKLFF. DNA of the CDR3: TGCAGTGCTAGAGATCCCAACAGGGGAAACGAAAAACTGTTTTTT. This chain connects TRBV20-1 to TRBJ1-4, with 7 bases aligning to TRBD1. Trimming at V came to 0 bases and at J to 8 bases, leaving 9 bases not matched to a gene. CDR3 size: 15 residues. Germline CDR1 DFQATT, CDR2 SNEGSKA (reference sequence).

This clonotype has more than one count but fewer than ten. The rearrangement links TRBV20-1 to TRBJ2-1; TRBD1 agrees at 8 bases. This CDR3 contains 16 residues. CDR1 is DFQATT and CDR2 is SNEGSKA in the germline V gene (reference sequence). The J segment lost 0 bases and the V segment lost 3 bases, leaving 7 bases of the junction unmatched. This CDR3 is CSARSTGGISYNEQFF. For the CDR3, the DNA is TGCAGTGCTAGGAGCACAGGGGGAATCTCCTACAATGAGCAGTTCTTC.

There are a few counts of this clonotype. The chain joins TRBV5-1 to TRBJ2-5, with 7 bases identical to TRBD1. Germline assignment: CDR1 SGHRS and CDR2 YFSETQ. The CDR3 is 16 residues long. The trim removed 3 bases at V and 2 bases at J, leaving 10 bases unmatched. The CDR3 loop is CASSSQPGQSQETQYF. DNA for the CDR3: TGCGCCAGCAGCTCCCAACCGGGACAGTCACAAGAGACCCAGTACTTC. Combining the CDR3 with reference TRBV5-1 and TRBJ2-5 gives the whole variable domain KAGVTQTPRYLIKTRGQQVTLSCSPISGHRSVSWYQQTPGQGLQFLFEYFSETQRNKGNFPGRFSGRQFSNSRSEMNVSTLELGDSALYLCASSSQPGQSQETQYFGPGTRLLVL.

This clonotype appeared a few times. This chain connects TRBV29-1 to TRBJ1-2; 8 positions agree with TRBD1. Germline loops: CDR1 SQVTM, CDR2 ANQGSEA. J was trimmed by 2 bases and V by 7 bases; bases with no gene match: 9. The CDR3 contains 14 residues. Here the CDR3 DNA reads TGCAGCGCCAGACCCGGGACAGGCAACTATGGCTACACCTTC. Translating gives CSARPGTGNYGYTF.

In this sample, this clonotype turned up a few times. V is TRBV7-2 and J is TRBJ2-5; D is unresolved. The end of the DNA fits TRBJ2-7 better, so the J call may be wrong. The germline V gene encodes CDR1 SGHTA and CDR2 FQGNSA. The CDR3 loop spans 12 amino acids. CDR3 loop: CASSHGRGEQYF. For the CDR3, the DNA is TGTGCCAGCAGCCACGGTCGTGGCGAGCAGTACTTC.

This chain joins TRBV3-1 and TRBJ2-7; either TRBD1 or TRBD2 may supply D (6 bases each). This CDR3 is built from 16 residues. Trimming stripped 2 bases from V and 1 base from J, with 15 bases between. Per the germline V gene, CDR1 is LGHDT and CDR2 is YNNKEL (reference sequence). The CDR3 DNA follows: TGTGCCAGCAGCCAAAGGGGAACAGGGAGGTCCTACGAGCAGTACTTC. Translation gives CASSQRGTGRSYEQYF.

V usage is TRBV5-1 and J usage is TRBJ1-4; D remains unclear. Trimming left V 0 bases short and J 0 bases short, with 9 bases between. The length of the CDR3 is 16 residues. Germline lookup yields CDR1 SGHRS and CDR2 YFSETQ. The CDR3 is CASSLEADPTNEKLFF. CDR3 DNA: TGCGCCAGCAGCTTGGAGGCAGACCCAACTAATGAAAAACTGTTTTTT. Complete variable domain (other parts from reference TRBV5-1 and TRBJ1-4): KAGVTQTPRYLIKTRGQQVTLSCSPISGHRSVSWYQQTPGQGLQFLFEYFSETQRNKGNFPGRFSGRQFSNSRSEMNVSTLELGDSALYLCASSLEADPTNEKLFFGSGTQLSVL.

CDR3 nucleotide sequence: TGTGCCAGCAGCCTATTCCGGGACAGCACAGATACGCAGTATTTT. Its translation: CASSLFRDSTDTQYF. The chain employs TRBV28 and TRBJ2-3; D may be TRBD1 or TRBD2 (5 bases each). V was clipped by 6 bases and J by 0 bases, with 13 bases between them. CDR3 size: 15 residues. Germline V CDR1 and CDR2: MDHEN, SYDVKM.

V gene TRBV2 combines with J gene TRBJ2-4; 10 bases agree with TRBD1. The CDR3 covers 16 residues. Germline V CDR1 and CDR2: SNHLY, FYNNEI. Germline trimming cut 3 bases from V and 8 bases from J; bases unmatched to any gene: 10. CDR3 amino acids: CASSESTGGGMDIQYF. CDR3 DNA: TGTGCCAGCAGTGAGTCGACAGGGGGCGGTATGGACATTCAGTACTTC.

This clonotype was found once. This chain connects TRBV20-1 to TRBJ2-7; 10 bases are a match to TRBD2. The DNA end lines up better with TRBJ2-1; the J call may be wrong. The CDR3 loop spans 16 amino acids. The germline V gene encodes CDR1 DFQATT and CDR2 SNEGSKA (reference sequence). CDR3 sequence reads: CSASSSTSGWYNEQFF. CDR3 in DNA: TGCAGTGCTAGTTCATCGACTAGCGGGTGGTACAATGAGCAGTTCTTC.

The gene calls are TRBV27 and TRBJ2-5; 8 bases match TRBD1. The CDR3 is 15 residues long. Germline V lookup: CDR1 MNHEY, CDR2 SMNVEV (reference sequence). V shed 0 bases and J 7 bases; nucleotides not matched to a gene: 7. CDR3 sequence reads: CASSLSARGRGTQYF. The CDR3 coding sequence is TGTGCCAGCAGTTTATCTGCCAGGGGGCGAGGGACCCAGTACTTC.

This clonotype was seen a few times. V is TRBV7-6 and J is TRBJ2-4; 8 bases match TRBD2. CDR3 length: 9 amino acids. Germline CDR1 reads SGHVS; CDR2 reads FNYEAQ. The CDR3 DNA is TGTTTGCGGGAGGACATTCAGTACTTC. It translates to CLREDIQYF.

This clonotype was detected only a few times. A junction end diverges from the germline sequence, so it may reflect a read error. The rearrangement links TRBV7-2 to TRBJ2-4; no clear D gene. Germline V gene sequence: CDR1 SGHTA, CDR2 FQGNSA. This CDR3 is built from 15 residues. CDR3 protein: CASSLASFPKSIQYF. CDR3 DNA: TGTGCCAGCAGCTTAGCTAGCTTCCCTAAAAGCATTCAGTACTTC.

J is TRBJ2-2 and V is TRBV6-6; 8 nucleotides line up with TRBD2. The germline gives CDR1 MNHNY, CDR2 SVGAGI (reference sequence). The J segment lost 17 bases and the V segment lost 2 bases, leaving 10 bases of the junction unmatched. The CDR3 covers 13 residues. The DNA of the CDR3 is TGTGCCAGCAGTTACGAAGGGCGGGGGGTTTTATTTTTT. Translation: CASSYEGRGVLFF.